This TCR beta chain was documented in a study of T cell responses to AZD1222 COVID-19 vaccine. The data were produced by immunoSEQ multiplex PCR, yet TCRdb's version contains in-frame clones alone and is incomplete. This repertoire shows fewer than 200,000 clones, more than 90% found once; its top ten account for less than 3%. About this clone itself: Its antigen is not identified.

Study-wide points: Only 5 or 6 people who got AZD1222 tested seropositive at baseline. Clonal diversity may have been underestimated, and the donors were mostly white British, with more females than males. Spike was spanned by vaccine-associated CD4 TCRs, with dominance at 160-218 and 743-854.

Germline CDR1 reads SGHRS; CDR2 reads YFSETQ. The CDR3 spans 18 residues. V was clipped by 3 bases and J by 2 bases, with 23 bases between them. The TCR comes from an adult in good health. The sequencing used peripheral blood, collected on day 0 of AZD1222 vaccination. The chain couples TRBV5-1 to TRBJ1-1; tentative D call: TRBD1 (5 bases). The CDR3 here is CASSSGGHSGLGNTEAFF. In DNA, the CDR3 is TGCGCCAGCAGCTCCGGGGGTCATTCGGGATTAGGTAACACTGAAGCTTTCTTT. Full variable domain (remainder filled in from reference TRBV5-1 and TRBJ1-1): KAGVTQTPRYLIKTRGQQVTLSCSPISGHRSVSWYQQTPGQGLQFLFEYFSETQRNKGNFPGRFSGRQFSNSRSEMNVSTLELGDSALYLCASSSGGHSGLGNTEAFFGQGTRLTVV.